Below are 3 T cell receptor beta chains sequenced from a single sample in a study of OX40 agonist ivuxolimab in advanced cancers. Sequenced by immunoSEQ multiplex PCR; TCRdb stores in-frame clones only, minus some. This repertoire shows tens of thousands of clones, roughly nine tenths found once; its top ten account for about an eighth. Sequencing was performed on CD4+ or CD8+ T cells sorted from blood, taken in a trial of the OX40 agonist ivuxolimab. Every receptor here comes from an adult with an advanced solid tumor such as melanoma, head and neck, liver or kidney cancer.

The gene calls are TRBV6-1 and TRBJ1-5; 8 bases align to TRBD1. V shed 5 bases, J shed 6 bases, and the junction held 9 bases outside the gene matches. This CDR3 contains 15 residues. Germline values: CDR1 MNHNS, CDR2 SASEGT. The CDR3 DNA reads as TGTGCCAGCAGTCCCGGACAGGGTAGCTCTCAGCCCCAGCATTTT. Amino acid sequence: CASSPGQGSSQPQHF.

This chain connects TRBV19 to TRBJ1-6; D gene ambiguous. V lost 6 bases and J lost 3, with 3 bases in between. This CDR3 region has 12 residues. CDR1 is LNHDA and CDR2 is SQIVND in the germline V gene (reference sequence). The CDR3 sequence is CASRGYNSPLHF. In DNA, the CDR3 is TGTGCCAGTAGAGGCTATAATTCACCCCTCCACTTT.

The chain has TRBV5-5 and TRBJ1-2, with a possible D match to TRBD1 (6 bases). V lost 1 base and J 7 bases, leaving 11 bases between the germline ends. Per germline, CDR1 SGHKS and CDR2 YYEKEE (reference sequence). CDR3 length equals 13 residues. Written as DNA, the CDR3 is TGTGCCAGCAGCTTGATGGGGGCGGGTGGCTACACCTTC. Protein product: CASSLMGAGGYTF.